This TCR beta chain was sequenced for a study of shared clonotypes between healthy human individuals. Study context: CD4 naive and memory got three plates each, CD8 naive two, CD8 memory one. Findings and caveats of the study: With few donors, the genetic and exposure-history diversity represented was limited.

As concerns this clone: Antigen: not known.

In the original processing: ImmunoSEQ only sent back junction sequences with no quality scores, so filtering was done differently. Repertoires were generated with immunoSEQ multiplex PCR, while TCRdb's copy carries only in-frame clones and drops some. V and J calls and clone size are as listed in that table; D and trimming were resolved from the DNA. This table has around 2.5 million clones, 93% appearing once. Trimming cost V 5 bases and J 0 bases, with 16 bases left between them. The CDR3 has 16 amino acids. CDR1 and CDR2 (germline): SGHTA, FQGNSA. The material sequenced was naive CD4+ T cells from PBMCs. The sample's subset: CD45RA+ positively selected. The rearrangement joins TRBV7-2 to TRBJ1-1; perhaps TRBD1 as D (5 bases). The source is a man aged 18 to 29 in good health. Some clones in this sample may be carry-over from other donors' samples. CDR3: CASSPYRRGMNTEAFF. In DNA, the CDR3 is TGTGCCAGCAGCCCTTACCGGCGGGGCATGAACACTGAAGCTTTCTTT. Drawing the rest from reference TRBV7-2 and TRBJ1-1, the complete variable domain is GAGVSQSPSNKVTEKGKDVELRCDPISGHTALYWYRQSLGQGLEFLIYFQGNSAPDKSGLPSDRFSAERTGGSVSTLTIQRTQQEDSAVYLCASSPYRRGMNTEAFFGQGTRLTVV.